This record looks at one TCR beta chain sequence and its context. Seattle-derived patients entered the study during active infection and were followed longitudinally. The data originate from a study of blood T cell repertoires in COVID-19. At the level of the study: Sites across the United States, Italy and Spain contributed samples from acute and convalescent COVID-19. PBMCs, B-cell-depleted T cells, or T cells were the source of the cDNA or gDNA that made up the material.

As processed by the authors: Nucleated cell number was recorded as an estimate derived from reference gene primer amplification. Profiled with immunoSEQ multiplex PCR; TCRdb holds only in-frame clones, not every one. The DNA gave D and trimming, while V, J and clone size come from that table. The data hold about 170,000 clones, with approximately 84% observed a single time. Germline V gene lookup returns CDR1 SGHTA and CDR2 FQGNSA. Losses at the gene ends were 5 bases for V and 2 bases for J; bases not matched to a gene: 5. There are 15 residues in the CDR3. Sequencing used peripheral blood. The receptor was isolated from a woman aged 80 or over with COVID-19, enrolled during active disease. V and J are TRBV7-2 and TRBJ2-3; 9 bases agree with TRBD2. The CDR3 loop reads CASSVLAGPTDTQYF. In DNA form, the CDR3 reads TGTGCCAGCAGCGTTCTAGCGGGGCCCACAGATACGCAGTATTTT.